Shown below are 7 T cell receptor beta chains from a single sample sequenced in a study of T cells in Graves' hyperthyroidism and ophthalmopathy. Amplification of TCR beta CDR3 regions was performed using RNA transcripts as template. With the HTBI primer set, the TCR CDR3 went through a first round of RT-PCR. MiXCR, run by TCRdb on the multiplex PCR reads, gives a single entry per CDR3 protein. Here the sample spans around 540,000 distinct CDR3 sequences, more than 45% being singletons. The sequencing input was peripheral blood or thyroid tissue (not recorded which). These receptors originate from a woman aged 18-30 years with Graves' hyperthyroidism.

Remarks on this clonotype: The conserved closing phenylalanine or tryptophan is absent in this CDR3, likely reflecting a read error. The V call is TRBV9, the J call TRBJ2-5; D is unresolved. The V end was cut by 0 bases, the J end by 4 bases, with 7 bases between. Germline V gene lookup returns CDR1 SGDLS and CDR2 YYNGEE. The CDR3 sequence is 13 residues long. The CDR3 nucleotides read TGTGCCAGCAGCGTAGACCGGAGAGAGACCCAGTACCTC. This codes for CASSVDRRETQYL.

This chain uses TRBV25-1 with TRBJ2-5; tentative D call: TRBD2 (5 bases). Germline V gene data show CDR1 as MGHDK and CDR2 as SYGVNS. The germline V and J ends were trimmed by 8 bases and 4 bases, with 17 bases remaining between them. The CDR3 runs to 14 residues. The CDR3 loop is CASAPRDIPETQYF. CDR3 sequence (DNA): TGTGCCAGCGCCCCACGGGATATCCCAGAGACCCAGTACTTC.

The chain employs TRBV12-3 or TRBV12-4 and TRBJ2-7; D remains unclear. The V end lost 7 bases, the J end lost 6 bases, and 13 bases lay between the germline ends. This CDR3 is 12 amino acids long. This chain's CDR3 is CASTADSPEQYF. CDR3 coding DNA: TGTGCCAGCACGGCAGACTCTCCCGAGCAGTACTTC.

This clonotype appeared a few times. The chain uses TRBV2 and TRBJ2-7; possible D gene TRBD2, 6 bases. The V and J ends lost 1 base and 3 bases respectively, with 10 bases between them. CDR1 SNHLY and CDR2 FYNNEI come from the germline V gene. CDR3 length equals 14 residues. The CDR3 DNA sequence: TGTGCCAGCAGTGAAGGTAGCGGAGGCTACGAGCAGTACTTC. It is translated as CASSEGSGGYEQYF.

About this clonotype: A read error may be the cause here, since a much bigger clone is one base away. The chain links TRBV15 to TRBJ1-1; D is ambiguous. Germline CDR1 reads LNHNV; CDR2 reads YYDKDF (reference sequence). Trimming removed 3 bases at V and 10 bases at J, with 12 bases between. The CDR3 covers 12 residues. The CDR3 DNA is TGTGCCACCAGCAGCGCTATCTATGGAGCTTTCTTT. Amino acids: CATSSAIYGAFF.

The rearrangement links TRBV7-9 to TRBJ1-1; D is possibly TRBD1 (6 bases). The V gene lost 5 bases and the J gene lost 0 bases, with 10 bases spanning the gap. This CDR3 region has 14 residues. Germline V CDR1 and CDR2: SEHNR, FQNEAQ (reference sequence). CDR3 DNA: TGTGCCAGCAGCCAACAGGGCCTGAACACTGAAGCTTTCTTT. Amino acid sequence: CASSQQGLNTEAFF.

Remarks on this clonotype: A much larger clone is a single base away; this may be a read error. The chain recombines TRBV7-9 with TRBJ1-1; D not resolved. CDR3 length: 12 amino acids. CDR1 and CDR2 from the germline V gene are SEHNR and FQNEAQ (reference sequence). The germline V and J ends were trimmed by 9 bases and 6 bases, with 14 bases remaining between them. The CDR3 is CASMAGFAEAFF. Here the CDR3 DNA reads TGTGCCAGTATGGCCGGGTTCGCTGAAGCTTTCTTT. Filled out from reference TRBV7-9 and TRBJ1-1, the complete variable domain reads DTGVSQNPRHKITKRGQNVTFRCDPISEHNRLYWYRQTLGQGPEFLTYFQNEAQLEKSRLLSDRFSAERPKGSFSTLEIQRTEQGDSAMYLCASMAGFAEAFFGQGTRLTVV.